The T cell receptor (beta chain) under discussion was sequenced for a study of tumor and adjacent non-tumor tissue in lung cancer. Study-level findings and limits: Compared with tumor, normal lung showed significantly lower TCR diversity. Tumor repertoires had a smaller top 100 clone share than normal lung.

Concerning this clonotype: Antigen unknown. One junction end does not reproduce the germline sequence, and a read error may be involved.

This sample's RNA came from whole unsorted tissue. Donors were chemotherapy-naive, newly diagnosed lung cancer surgical patients in China, August–late 2014. TCRbeta libraries were built with three rounds of nested PCR, modified from ARM-PCR. TCRdb fed the multiplex PCR reads into MiXCR, producing one record per CDR3 protein. The sample shows under 250,000 distinct CDR3 sequences, about two thirds of them seen only once. The CDR3 consists of 13 residues. Germline V lookup: CDR1 DFQATT, CDR2 SNEGSKA (reference sequence). Material: lung tumor tissue. The sequence derives from a man in his 60s with non-small cell lung cancer. The chain combines TRBV20-1 with TRBJ2-5; no firm D call. The CDR3 DNA reads as TGCAGTGCCTTAGGGATGGGTCAAGAGACACAGTACTTC. It codes for CSALGMGQETQYF.